This TCR beta chain came from a study of T-cell memory formation after mild COVID-19. Regarding the study as a whole: A second wave expanding day 15 to 37 was CD4+-biased; contracting clones were balanced. Whether second-wave clones peaking at day 37 were SARS-CoV-2 specific went unconfirmed. Within pre-infection memory, some responding clones were found, suggesting cross-reactive memory joined.

TCR alpha and TCR beta cDNA libraries with sample barcodes and UMIs came from 5'RACE using constant-segment primers. TCRdb fed the 5' RACE reads into MiXCR, producing one record per CDR3 protein. Seen here are 190,000 or so distinct CDR3 sequences, about a fifth observed once, and the top ten hold roughly 23%. This clonotype was observed a handful of times. Antigen unknown. Germline loops: CDR1 MNHEY, CDR2 SVGEGT. Trimming took off 4 bases at V and 7 bases at J, with 17 bases between the two ends. This CDR3 has 14 amino acids. The source of this sequence is an adult woman who had mild COVID-19 (a few samples of this study predate the infection). Cell type and time point are not known. The sequenced material came from PBMCs or a T cell subset sorted from them (not recorded which). The chain recombines TRBV6-2 or TRBV6-3 with TRBJ2-7; D is possibly TRBD2 (5 bases). The CDR3 DNA follows: TGTGCCAGCAGTTCCTATGGCGCTCAGCGGGAGCAGTACTTC. It translates to CASSSYGAQREQYF.